These T cell receptor beta chains were read from a single sample in a study of identical twins. MiXCR was run by TCRdb on the 5' RACE reads, yielding one entry per CDR3 protein. The data contain roughly 710,000 distinct CDR3 sequences, over 5% of them singletons. The specimen sequenced was naive T cells sorted from blood. These receptors came from a man aged 18 to 29 in good health. Each CDR3 is given with its conserved first and last residue. Each record gives: D gene, V gene, clone size, J gene, CDR3 protein, CDR3 DNA. A D gene is named only where the DNA matches it firmly. Clone sizes are given selectively: once, few, many, or a class where the clone is expanded.

d_gene: -; v_gene: TRBV4-3; abundance: few; j_gene: TRBJ2-7; CDR3aa: CASSQDAGVPSYEQYF; CDR3nt: TGCGCCAGCAGCCAAGATGCCGGGGTGCCCTCCTACGAGCAGTACTTC
d_gene: -; v_gene: TRBV28; abundance: many; j_gene: TRBJ1-4; CDR3aa: CASKPFTQPNEKLFF; CDR3nt: TGTGCCAGCAAACCTTTTACGCAGCCGAATGAAAAACTGTTTTTT
d_gene: -; v_gene: TRBV21-1; abundance: many; j_gene: TRBJ2-7; CDR3aa: CASSLRQGRPYEQYF; CDR3nt: TGTGCCAGCAGCCTCCGACAGGGCAGACCGTACGAGCAGTACTTC
d_gene: -; v_gene: TRBV5-1; abundance: many; j_gene: TRBJ2-5; CDR3aa: CASSSHWVPGLRWETQYF; CDR3nt: TGCGCCAGCAGCAGTCACTGGGTTCCCGGATTACGGTGGGAGACCCAGTACTTC
d_gene: -; v_gene: TRBV20-1; abundance: -; j_gene: TRBJ2-3; CDR3aa: CSARAASWDTDTQYF; CDR3nt: TGCAGTGCTAGAGCGGCTAGCTGGGACACAGATACGCAGTATTTT
d_gene: -; v_gene: TRBV27; abundance: many; j_gene: TRBJ1-1; CDR3aa: CASSHGPTTEAFF; CDR3nt: TGTGCCAGCAGTCATGGGCCAACCACTGAAGCTTTCTTT
d_gene: -; v_gene: TRBV5-1; abundance: many; j_gene: TRBJ1-6; CDR3aa: CASSADSSYNSPLHF; CDR3nt: TGCGCCAGCAGCGCCGACAGCTCCTATAATTCACCCCTCCACTTT
d_gene: TRBD1; v_gene: TRBV5-1; abundance: many; j_gene: TRBJ2-7; CDR3aa: CATQKGQGESYEQYF; CDR3nt: TGCGCCACACAGAAGGGACAGGGGGAATCCTACGAGCAGTACTTC
d_gene: TRBD2; v_gene: TRBV24-1; abundance: -; j_gene: TRBJ2-1; CDR3aa: CATSDRLAGEFGEQFF; CDR3nt: TGTGCCACCAGCGATCGACTAGCGGGAGAGTTTGGTGAGCAGTTCTTC
d_gene: TRBD1; v_gene: TRBV11-2; abundance: -; j_gene: TRBJ1-3; CDR3aa: CASSILSGTGALRGNTIYF; CDR3nt: TGTGCCAGCAGCATACTTTCCGGGACAGGGGCCCTTAGGGGAAACACCATATATTTT
d_gene: -; v_gene: TRBV5-6; abundance: -; j_gene: TRBJ2-3; CDR3aa: CASSLPQDEITDTQYF; CDR3nt: TGTGCCAGCAGCTTGCCCCAGGACGAGATCACAGATACGCAGTATTTT
d_gene: -; v_gene: TRBV6-5; abundance: -; j_gene: TRBJ1-1; CDR3aa: CASSYGPVNTEAFF; CDR3nt: TGTGCCAGCAGTTACGGTCCAGTGAACACTGAAGCTTTCTTT
d_gene: TRBD1; v_gene: TRBV29-1; abundance: few; j_gene: TRBJ2-1; CDR3aa: CSVEDETGDYNEQFF; CDR3nt: TGCAGCGTTGAAGACGAGACAGGGGACTACAATGAGCAGTTCTTC
d_gene: -; v_gene: TRBV10-3; abundance: many; j_gene: TRBJ2-7; CDR3aa: CAISNSGGTGEQYF; CDR3nt: TGTGCCATCAGTAACAGCGGCGGGACGGGAGAGCAGTACTTC
d_gene: -; v_gene: TRBV20-1; abundance: many; j_gene: TRBJ2-7; CDR3aa: CSARGDFYEQYF; CDR3nt: TGCAGTGCTAGAGGGGACTTTTACGAGCAGTACTTC
d_gene: TRBD2; v_gene: TRBV11-2; abundance: -; j_gene: TRBJ2-3; CDR3aa: CASSLGIAGGPTDTQYF; CDR3nt: TGTGCCAGCAGCTTAGGGATAGCGGGAGGGCCAACAGATACGCAGTATTTT
d_gene: TRBD1; v_gene: TRBV9; abundance: many; j_gene: TRBJ2-1; CDR3aa: CASSVDGQGSNEQFF; CDR3nt: TGTGCCAGCAGCGTCGACGGACAGGGATCAAATGAGCAGTTCTTC
d_gene: TRBD2; v_gene: TRBV12-3/TRBV12-4; abundance: -; j_gene: TRBJ2-2; CDR3aa: CASTKSGEGVTGELFF; CDR3nt: TGTGCCAGCACCAAAAGTGGGGAGGGTGTCACCGGGGAGCTGTTTTTT
d_gene: TRBD2; v_gene: TRBV20-1; abundance: -; j_gene: TRBJ2-7; CDR3aa: CSSTGTSGRRQYF; CDR3nt: TGCAGTTCGACCGGGACTAGCGGGAGAAGGCAGTACTTC
d_gene: TRBD2; v_gene: TRBV4-2; abundance: few; j_gene: TRBJ2-5; CDR3aa: CASSQATTGGGSYETQYF; CDR3nt: TGTGCCAGCAGCCAAGCCACCACGGGAGGCGGGAGTTATGAGACCCAGTACTTC